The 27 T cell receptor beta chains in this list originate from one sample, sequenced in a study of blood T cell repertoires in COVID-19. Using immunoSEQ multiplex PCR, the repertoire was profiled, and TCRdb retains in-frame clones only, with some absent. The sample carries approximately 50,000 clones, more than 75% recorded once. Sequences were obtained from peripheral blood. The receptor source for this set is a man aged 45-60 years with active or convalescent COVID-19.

In DNA form, the CDR3 reads TGTGCCAGCAGCTTAGATTCGGACGAGCAGTACTTC. This codes for CASSLDSDEQYF. This chain connects TRBV7-2 to TRBJ2-7, with D uncertain. CDR1 is SGHTA and CDR2 is FQGNSA in the germline V gene. V was pared by 1 base and J by 5 bases, with 6 bases between. The CDR3 sequence is 12 residues long.

CDR3 in DNA: TGTGCCAGCAGTGAATATAAGACAAATGAAAAACTGTTTTTT. As protein: CASSEYKTNEKLFF. V is TRBV2 and J is TRBJ1-4; D not certain. Germline CDR1 is SNHLY and CDR2 is FYNNEI. The CDR3 totals 14 residues. Between the trimmed V and J ends, which lost 2 bases and 5 bases, there was a span of 9 bases.

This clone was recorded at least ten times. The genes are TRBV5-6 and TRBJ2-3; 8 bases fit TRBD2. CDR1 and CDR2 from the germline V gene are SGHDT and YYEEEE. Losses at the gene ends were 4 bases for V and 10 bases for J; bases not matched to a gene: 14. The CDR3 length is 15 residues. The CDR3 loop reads CASSPTGGRFMAQYF. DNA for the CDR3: TGTGCCAGCAGCCCCACGGGCGGGAGGTTTATGGCGCAGTATTTT. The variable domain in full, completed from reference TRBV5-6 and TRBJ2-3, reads DAGVTQSPTHLIKTRGQQVTLRCSPKSGHDTVSWYQQALGQGPQFIFQYYEEEERQRGNFPDRFSGHQFPNYSSELNVNALLLGDSALYLCASSPTGGRFMAQYFGPGTRLTVL.

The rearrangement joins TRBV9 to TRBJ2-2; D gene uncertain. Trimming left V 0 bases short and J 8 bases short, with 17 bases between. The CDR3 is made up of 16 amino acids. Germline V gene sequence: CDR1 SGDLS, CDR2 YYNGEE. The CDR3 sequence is CASSVAPVRLAGELFF. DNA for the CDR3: TGTGCCAGCAGCGTAGCTCCCGTCCGATTAGCTGGGGAGCTGTTTTTT.

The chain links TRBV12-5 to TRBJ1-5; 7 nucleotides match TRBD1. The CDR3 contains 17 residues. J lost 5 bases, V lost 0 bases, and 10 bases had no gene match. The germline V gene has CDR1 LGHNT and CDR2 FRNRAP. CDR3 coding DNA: TGTGCTAGTGGTTTGGTCAAAGGGACAGCCCTGGATCAGCCCCAGCATTTT. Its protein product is CASGLVKGTALDQPQHF.

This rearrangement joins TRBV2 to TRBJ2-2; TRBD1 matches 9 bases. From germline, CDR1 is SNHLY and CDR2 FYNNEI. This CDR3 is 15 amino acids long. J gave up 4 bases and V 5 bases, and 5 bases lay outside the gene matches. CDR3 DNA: TGTGCCAGCAGTAGAGACAGGGGGGTCACCGGGGAGCTGTTTTTT. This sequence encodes CASSRDRGVTGELFF.

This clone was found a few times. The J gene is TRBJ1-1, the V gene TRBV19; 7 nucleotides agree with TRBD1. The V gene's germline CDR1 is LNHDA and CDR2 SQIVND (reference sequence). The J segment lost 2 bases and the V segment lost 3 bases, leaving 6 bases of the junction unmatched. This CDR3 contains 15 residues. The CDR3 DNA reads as TGTGCCAGTAGTATGTACGGGACAGCTAACACTGAAGCTTTCTTT. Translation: CASSMYGTANTEAFF.

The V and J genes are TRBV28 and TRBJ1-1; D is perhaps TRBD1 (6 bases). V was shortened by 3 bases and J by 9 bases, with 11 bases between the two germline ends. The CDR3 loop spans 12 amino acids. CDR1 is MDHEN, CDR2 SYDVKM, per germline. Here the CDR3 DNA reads TGTGCCAGCAGTTTGGACGACAGGAAAGCTTTCTTT. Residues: CASSLDDRKAFF.

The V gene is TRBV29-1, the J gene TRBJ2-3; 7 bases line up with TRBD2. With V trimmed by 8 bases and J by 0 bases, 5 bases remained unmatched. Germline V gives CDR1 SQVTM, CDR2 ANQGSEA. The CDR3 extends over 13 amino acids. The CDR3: CSTDSGSTDTQYF. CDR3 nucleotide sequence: TGCAGCACGGATAGCGGGAGCACAGATACGCAGTATTTT.

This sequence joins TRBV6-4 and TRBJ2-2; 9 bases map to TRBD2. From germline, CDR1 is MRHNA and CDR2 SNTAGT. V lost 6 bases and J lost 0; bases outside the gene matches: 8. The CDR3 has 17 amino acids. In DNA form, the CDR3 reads TGTGCCAGCAGGCCCCTTCCTAGCGGGACGAACACCGGGGAGCTGTTTTTT. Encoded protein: CASRPLPSGTNTGELFF.

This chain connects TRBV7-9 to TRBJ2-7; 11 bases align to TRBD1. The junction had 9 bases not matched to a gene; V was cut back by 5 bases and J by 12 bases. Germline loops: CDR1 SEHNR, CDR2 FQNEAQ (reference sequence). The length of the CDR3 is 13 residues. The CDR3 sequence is CASSPRTGGLLYF. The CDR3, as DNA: TGTGCCAGCAGCCCCCGGACAGGGGGCTTGCTGTACTTC.

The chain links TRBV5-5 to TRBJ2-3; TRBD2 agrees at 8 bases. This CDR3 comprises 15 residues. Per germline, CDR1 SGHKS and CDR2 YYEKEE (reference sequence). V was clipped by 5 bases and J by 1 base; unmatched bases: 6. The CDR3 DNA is TGTGCCAGCAGTTTAGCGGGGTGGGGCACAGATACGCAGTATTTT. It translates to CASSLAGWGTDTQYF.

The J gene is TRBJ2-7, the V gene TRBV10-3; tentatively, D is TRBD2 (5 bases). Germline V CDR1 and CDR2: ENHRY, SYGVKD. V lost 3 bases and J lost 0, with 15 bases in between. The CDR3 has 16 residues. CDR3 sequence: CAISDSDAIVSYEQYF. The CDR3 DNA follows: TGTGCCATCAGTGATAGCGACGCGATTGTCTCCTACGAGCAGTACTTC.

CDR3 sequence reads: CASSVTGTRNEKLFF. CDR3 DNA: TGTGCCAGTAGTGTAACCGGGACAAGAAATGAAAAACTGTTTTTT. V is TRBV19 and J is TRBJ1-4; D might be TRBD1 (6 bases). The CDR3 covers 15 residues. The V gene's germline CDR1 is LNHDA and CDR2 SQIVND (reference sequence). V lost 5 bases to trimming and J lost 5 bases, with 15 bases between them.

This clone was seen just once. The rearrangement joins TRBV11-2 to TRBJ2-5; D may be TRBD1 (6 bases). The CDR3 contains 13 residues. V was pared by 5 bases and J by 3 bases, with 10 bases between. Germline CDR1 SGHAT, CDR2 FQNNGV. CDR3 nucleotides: TGTGCCAGCAGCCAGGGGTCAGAAGAGACCCAGTACTTC. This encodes CASSQGSEETQYF.

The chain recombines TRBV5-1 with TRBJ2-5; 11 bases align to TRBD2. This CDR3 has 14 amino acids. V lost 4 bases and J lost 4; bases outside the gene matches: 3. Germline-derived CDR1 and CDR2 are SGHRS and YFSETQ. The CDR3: CASSATSGRETQYF. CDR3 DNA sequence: TGCGCCAGCAGCGCAACTAGCGGGAGAGAGACCCAGTACTTC.

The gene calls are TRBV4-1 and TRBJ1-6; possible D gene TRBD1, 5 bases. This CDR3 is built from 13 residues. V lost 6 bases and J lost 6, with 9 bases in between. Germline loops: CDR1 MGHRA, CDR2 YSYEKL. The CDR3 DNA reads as TGCGCCAGCAGAGACAGCTTTAATTCACCCCTCCACTTT. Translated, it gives CASRDSFNSPLHF.

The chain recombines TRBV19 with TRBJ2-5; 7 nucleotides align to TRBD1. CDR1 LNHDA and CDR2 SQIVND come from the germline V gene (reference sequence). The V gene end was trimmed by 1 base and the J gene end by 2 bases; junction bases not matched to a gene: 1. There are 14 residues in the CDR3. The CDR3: CASSIGGQQETQYF. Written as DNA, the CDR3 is TGTGCCAGTAGTATAGGGGGACAGCAAGAGACCCAGTACTTC.

Written as DNA, the CDR3 is TGTGCCAGCCTACCTTCTAGCTCTGGGGCCAACGTCCTGACTTTC. It is translated as CASLPSSSGANVLTF. The chain combines TRBV2 with TRBJ2-6; D unresolved. This CDR3 is built from 15 residues. Deletions cut 8 bases from V and 0 bases from J, with 11 bases between. Germline assignment: CDR1 SNHLY and CDR2 FYNNEI.

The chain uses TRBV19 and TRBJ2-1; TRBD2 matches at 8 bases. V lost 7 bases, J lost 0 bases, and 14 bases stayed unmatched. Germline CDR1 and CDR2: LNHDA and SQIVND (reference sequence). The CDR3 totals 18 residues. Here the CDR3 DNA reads TGTGCCAGTAAAGACGGGAGGGCGAGTATAAGCTCCTACAATGAGCAGTTCTTC. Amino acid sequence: CASKDGRASISSYNEQFF. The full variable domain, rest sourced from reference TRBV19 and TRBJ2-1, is DGGITQSPKYLFRKEGQNVTLSCEQNLNHDAMYWYRQDPGQGLRLIYYSQIVNDFQKGDIAEGYSVSREKKESFPLTVTSAQKNPTAFYLCASKDGRASISSYNEQFFGPGTRLTVL.

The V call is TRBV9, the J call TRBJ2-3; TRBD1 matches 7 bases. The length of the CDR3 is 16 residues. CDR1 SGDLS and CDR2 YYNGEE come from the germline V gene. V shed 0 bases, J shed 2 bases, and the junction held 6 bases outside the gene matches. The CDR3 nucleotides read TGTGCCAGCAGCGTAGGAGGGGGCCGGTACACAGATACGCAGTATTTT. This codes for CASSVGGGRYTDTQYF.

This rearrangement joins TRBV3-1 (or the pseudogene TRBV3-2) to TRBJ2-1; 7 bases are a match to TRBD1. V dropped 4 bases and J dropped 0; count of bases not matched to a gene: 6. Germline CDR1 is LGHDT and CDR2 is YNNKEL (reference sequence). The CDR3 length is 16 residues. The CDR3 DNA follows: TGTGCCAGCAGCCTACGCCGGGACAGCTCCTACAATGAGCAGTTCTTC. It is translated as CASSLRRDSSYNEQFF.

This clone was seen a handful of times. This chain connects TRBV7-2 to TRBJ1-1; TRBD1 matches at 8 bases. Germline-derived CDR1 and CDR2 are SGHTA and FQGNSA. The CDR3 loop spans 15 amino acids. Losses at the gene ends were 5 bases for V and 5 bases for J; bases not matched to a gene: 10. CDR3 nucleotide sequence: TGTGCCAGCAGCGCACTCCTACAGGGGGGGACTGAAGCTTTCTTT. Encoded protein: CASSALLQGGTEAFF. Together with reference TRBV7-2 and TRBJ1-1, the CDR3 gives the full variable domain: GAGVSQSPSNKVTEKGKDVELRCDPISGHTALYWYRQSLGQGLEFLIYFQGNSAPDKSGLPSDRFSAERTGGSVSTLTIQRTQQEDSAVYLCASSALLQGGTEAFFGQGTRLTVV.

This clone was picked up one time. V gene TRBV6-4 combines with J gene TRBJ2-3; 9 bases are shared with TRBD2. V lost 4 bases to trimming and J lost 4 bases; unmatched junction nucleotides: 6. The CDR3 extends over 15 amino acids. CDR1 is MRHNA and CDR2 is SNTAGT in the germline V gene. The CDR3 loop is CASSVRGGRADTQYF. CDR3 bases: TGTGCCAGCAGTGTGCGGGGGGGCAGGGCAGATACGCAGTATTTT.

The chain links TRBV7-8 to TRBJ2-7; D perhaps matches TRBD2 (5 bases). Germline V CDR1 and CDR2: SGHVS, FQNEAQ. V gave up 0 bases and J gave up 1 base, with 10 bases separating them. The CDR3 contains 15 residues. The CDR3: CASSLALSGSYEQYF. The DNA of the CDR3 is TGTGCCAGCAGCTTAGCGCTGTCGGGGTCCTACGAGCAGTACTTC. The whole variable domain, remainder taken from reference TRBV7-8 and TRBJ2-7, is GAGVSQSPRYKVAKRGQDVALRCDPISGHVSLFWYQQALGQGPEFLTYFQNEAQLDKSGLPSDRFFAERPEGSVSTLKIQRTQQEDSAVYLCASSLALSGSYEQYFGPGTRLTVT.

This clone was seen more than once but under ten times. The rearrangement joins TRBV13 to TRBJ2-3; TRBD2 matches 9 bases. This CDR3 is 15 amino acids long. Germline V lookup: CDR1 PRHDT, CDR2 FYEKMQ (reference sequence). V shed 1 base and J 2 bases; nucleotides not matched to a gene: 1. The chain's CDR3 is CASSLVAGDTDTQYF. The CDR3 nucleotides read TGTGCCAGCAGCTTAGTAGCGGGGGACACAGATACGCAGTATTTT.

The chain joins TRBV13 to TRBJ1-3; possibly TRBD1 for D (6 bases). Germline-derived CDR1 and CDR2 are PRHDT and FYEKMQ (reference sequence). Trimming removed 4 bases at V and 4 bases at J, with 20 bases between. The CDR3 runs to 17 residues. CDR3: CASSSLSQGKGGNTIYF. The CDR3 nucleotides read TGTGCCAGCAGCTCCCTCTCGCAGGGGAAAGGAGGAAACACCATATATTTT.